This T cell receptor (beta chain) was sequenced during a study of blood T cells in healthy people across ages. The sample holds many counts of this clonotype. After removal of 2 bases from V and 0 bases from J, the junction contained 3 bases not matched to a gene. This CDR3 is 16 amino acids long. The use of a sample-barcoded 5' primer and a J-beta primer mix characterized a second PCR of about 7 to 12 cycles. TCRdb re-derived calls from the 5' RACE reads in MiXCR, one entry per CDR3 protein. In the table there are approximately 810,000 distinct CDR3 sequences, more than 25% of which are singletons. The source of this sequence is an elderly woman in good health. The chain is built from TRBV12-3 or TRBV12-4 and TRBJ2-3; TRBD2 matches at 9 bases. The sequencing input was blood. CDR3 DNA: TGTGCCAGCAGTTTAAGCGGGGGGCTTAGCACAGATACGCAGTATTTT. Translating gives CASSLSGGLSTDTQYF.